The 23 T cell receptor beta chains in this list originate from one sample, sequenced in a study of blood T cell repertoires in COVID-19. TCRdb keeps only in-frame clones here, not all; method: immunoSEQ multiplex PCR. The sample contains approximately 26,000 clones, 80% to 90% of which appear only once. The sequencing sample was made of peripheral blood. The receptors shown here come from a human donor in a cohort sampled during active COVID-19.

This CDR3 reads CSVEDEGKAGAGLTGELFF. In DNA form, the CDR3 reads TGCAGCGTTGAAGATGAGGGTAAAGCGGGAGCGGGTTTGACCGGGGAGCTGTTTTTT. J is TRBJ2-2 and V is TRBV29-1; 8 nucleotides match TRBD2. Germline values: CDR1 SQVTM, CDR2 ANQGSEA. This CDR3 contains 19 residues. The V and J ends lost 0 bases and 5 bases, in that order; junction bases with no gene match: 17.

This chain joins TRBV3-1 (or the pseudogene TRBV3-2) and TRBJ2-4, with 9 bases matching TRBD2. The V gene end was trimmed by 0 bases and the J gene end by 8 bases; junction bases not matched to a gene: 5. This CDR3 has 15 residues. Germline V gene sequence: CDR1 LGHDT, CDR2 YNNKEL (reference sequence). CDR3 DNA: TGTGCCAGCAGCCAAGAGGGGCGGGAGGGCGACATTCAGTACTTC. Its translation is CASSQEGREGDIQYF.

This clone was seen a few times. J is TRBJ2-2 and V is TRBV10-1, with 7 bases identical to TRBD1. Germline V gene data show CDR1 as WNHNN and CDR2 as SYGVQD (reference sequence). V lost 5 bases to trimming and J lost 6 bases; unmatched junction nucleotides: 6. This CDR3 contains 14 residues. The CDR3 region has the DNA TGCGCCAGCAGTAGGACAGGACGGCCCGGGGAGCTGTTTTTT. Its translation is CASSRTGRPGELFF.

J is TRBJ1-2 and V is TRBV3-1 (or the pseudogene TRBV3-2); the match to TRBD1 covers 9 bases. The ends lost 3 bases at V and 2 bases at J; junction bases unmatched: 4. Germline assignment: CDR1 LGHDT and CDR2 YNNKEL (reference sequence). The CDR3 runs to 15 residues. The CDR3 loop is CASSQGQGPNYGYTF. CDR3 bases: TGTGCCAGCAGCCAGGGACAGGGACCAAACTATGGCTACACCTTC.

For this clone: Other DNA sequences in this sample translate to the same CDR3. The chain joins TRBV6-5 to TRBJ2-7; 9 bases are a match to TRBD2. The CDR3 spans 14 residues. Germline-derived CDR1 and CDR2 are MNHEY and SVGAGI. V was pared by 6 bases and J by 1 base, with 4 bases of the junction left unmatched. The CDR3 is CASSLAGVSYEQYF. CDR3 nucleotides: TGTGCCAGCAGCTTAGCGGGAGTGTCCTACGAGCAGTACTTC.

The chain employs TRBV5-1 and TRBJ2-7; 10 bases are shared with TRBD2. CDR3 length: 14 amino acids. Trimming at V came to 5 bases and at J to 4 bases, leaving 6 bases not matched to a gene. Germline loops: CDR1 SGHRS, CDR2 YFSETQ. CDR3 bases: TGCGCCAGCAGTTCACTAGCGGGAAAGTACGAGCAGTACTTC. Translating gives CASSSLAGKYEQYF.

This sequence joins TRBV7-8 and TRBJ1-2; D is possibly TRBD1 (6 bases). Trimming removed 1 base from V and 6 bases from J, with 18 bases in between. The germline V gene has CDR1 SGHVS and CDR2 FQNEAQ. CDR3 length: 16 residues. The CDR3 reads CASSLGVRGAGDGYTF. DNA of the CDR3: TGTGCCAGCAGCTTAGGGGTCAGGGGCGCCGGGGATGGCTACACCTTC.

The rearrangement links TRBV18 to TRBJ1-6, with 8 nucleotides matching TRBD1. The trim removed 1 base at V and 9 bases at J, leaving 5 bases unmatched. The CDR3 length is 15 residues. The V gene's germline CDR1 is KGHSH and CDR2 LQKENI. The CDR3 DNA is TGTGCCAGCTCACCACTTCCAGGGGGCAGTTCACCCCTCCACTTT. Translation gives CASSPLPGGSSPLHF. Together with reference TRBV18 and TRBJ1-6, the CDR3 gives the full variable domain: NAGVMQNPRHLVRRRGQEARLRCSPMKGHSHVYWYRQLPEEGLKFMVYLQKENIIDESGMPKERFSAEFPKEGPSILRIQQVVRGDSAAYFCASSPLPGGSSPLHFGNGTRLTVT.

The chain links TRBV5-1 to TRBJ2-5; TRBD1 is a possible D gene (6 bases). Germline CDR1 SGHRS, CDR2 YFSETQ. The germline V and J ends were trimmed by 4 bases and 5 bases, with 15 bases remaining between them. This CDR3 is 14 amino acids long. DNA of the CDR3: TGCGCCAGCAGCCGTGGACAGCCCGAGGAGACCCAGTACTTC. Translating gives CASSRGQPEETQYF.

This clone was seen a single time. The chain is built from TRBV19 and TRBJ2-1; D perhaps matches TRBD1 (6 bases). From germline, CDR1 is LNHDA and CDR2 SQIVND (reference sequence). CDR3 length equals 15 residues. Trimming removed 6 bases from V and 0 bases from J, with 12 bases in between. CDR3 region: CASRGNRVSYNEQFF. The CDR3, as DNA: TGTGCCAGTAGGGGTAACAGGGTCTCCTACAATGAGCAGTTCTTC.

The CDR3 reads CASSTSGGVQETQYF. DNA of the CDR3: TGTGCCAGCAGTACTAGCGGGGGGGTCCAAGAGACCCAGTACTTC. This chain connects TRBV6-6 to TRBJ2-5; 13 positions agree with TRBD2. With V trimmed by 5 bases and J by 1 base, 1 base remained unmatched. Germline CDR1 and CDR2: MNHNY and SVGAGI (reference sequence). This CDR3 is 15 amino acids long.

The J gene is TRBJ1-5, the V gene TRBV4-1; TRBD1 might be the D (6 bases). Germline CDR1 MGHRA, CDR2 YSYEKL. Trimming removed 2 bases from V and 5 bases from J, with 13 bases in between. This CDR3 contains 15 residues. CDR3 in DNA: TGCGCCAGCAGCCAAATACAGGGATCTGATCAGCCCCAGCATTTT. Its protein product is CASSQIQGSDQPQHF.

The rearrangement links TRBV5-1 to TRBJ2-2; the D gene is possibly TRBD1 (6 bases). Trimming took 2 bases from V and 11 from J, leaving 19 bases between them. Germline values: CDR1 SGHRS, CDR2 YFSETQ. The CDR3 is made up of 15 amino acids. In DNA, the CDR3 is TGCGCCAGCAGCTTTGGGCAGGGGTGGCCAATTGAGCTGTTTTTT. It yields the protein CASSFGQGWPIELFF. The full variable domain, in which reference TRBV5-1 and TRBJ2-2 provide the parts outside the CDR3, is KAGVTQTPRYLIKTRGQQVTLSCSPISGHRSVSWYQQTPGQGLQFLFEYFSETQRNKGNFPGRFSGRQFSNSRSEMNVSTLELGDSALYLCASSFGQGWPIELFFGEGSRLTVL.

The chain couples TRBV6-1 to TRBJ1-5, with D possibly matching TRBD1 (5 bases). V was pared by 4 bases and J by 1 base, with 14 bases between. CDR1 MNHNS and CDR2 SASEGT come from the germline V gene. This CDR3 is 16 amino acids long. CDR3 amino acids: CASSVGGHPSNQPQHF. CDR3 DNA: TGTGCCAGCAGTGTCGGGGGTCATCCAAGCAATCAGCCCCAGCATTTT.

This chain uses TRBV6-5 with TRBJ1-3, with no clear D. The CDR3 runs to 14 residues. Germline CDR1 and CDR2: MNHEY and SVGAGI. Deletions cut 6 bases from V and 4 bases from J, with 13 bases between. CDR3 region: CASSSPSGGNTIYF. The CDR3 DNA follows: TGTGCCAGCAGCTCCCCAAGTGGCGGAAACACCATATATTTT.

The chain combines TRBV7-3 with TRBJ2-3, with D hard to call. Germline values: CDR1 SGHTA, CDR2 FQGTGA. V lost 7 bases and J lost 6, with 11 bases in between. This CDR3 has 12 residues. CDR3: CASIPLCDTQYF. The DNA of the CDR3 is TGTGCCAGCATCCCTCTTTGTGATACGCAGTATTTT.

The rearrangement links TRBV2 to TRBJ2-1, with D hard to call. Germline V gene sequence: CDR1 SNHLY, CDR2 FYNNEI. CDR3 length equals 12 residues. V was shortened by 0 bases and J by 13 bases, with 10 bases between the two germline ends. CDR3 sequence (DNA): TGTGCCAGCAGTGAAGCGGAAGCGACCCAGTTCTTC. Its translation: CASSEAEATQFF.

In its sample, this clone was seen a few times. The chain couples TRBV15 to TRBJ1-5; tentative D call: TRBD1 (6 bases). The CDR3 loop spans 17 amino acids. The V gene's germline CDR1 is LNHNV and CDR2 YYDKDF (reference sequence). V dropped 1 base and J dropped 0 bases, with 13 bases sitting between them. CDR3 protein: CATSRAQGKYSNQPQHF. The DNA of the CDR3 is TGTGCCACCAGCAGAGCGCAGGGGAAATATAGCAATCAGCCCCAGCATTTT.

The chain employs TRBV6-6 and TRBJ2-5; no reliable D call. This CDR3 is built from 12 residues. V was pared by 2 bases and J by 5 bases, with 6 bases between. Germline lookup yields CDR1 MNHNY and CDR2 SVGAGI (reference sequence). The CDR3 here is CASSYPQETQYF. For the CDR3, the DNA is TGTGCCAGCAGTTACCCCCAGGAGACCCAGTACTTC.

The chain employs TRBV5-1 and TRBJ1-1; 7 bases are a match to TRBD1. This CDR3 is 14 amino acids long. V shed 3 bases and J 0 bases; nucleotides not matched to a gene: 2. The germline V gene encodes CDR1 SGHRS and CDR2 YFSETQ. Here the CDR3 DNA reads TGCGCCAGCAGCTGGGGACAGCTGAACACTGAAGCTTTCTTT. It codes for CASSWGQLNTEAFF.

This chain joins TRBV6-5 and TRBJ1-5; D not certain. Trimming removed 10 bases from V and 1 base from J, with 14 bases in between. The CDR3 totals 14 residues. Germline CDR1 MNHEY, CDR2 SVGAGI. The DNA for the CDR3 is TGTGCCACTTATGGAGGGTTGAGCAATCAGCCCCAGCATTTT. It yields the protein CATYGGLSNQPQHF.

V and J are TRBV28 and TRBJ2-7, with TRBD1 identical over 8 bases. Looked up from germline, CDR1 is MDHEN and CDR2 is SYDVKM. J was trimmed by 4 bases and V by 6 bases; bases with no gene match: 8. There are 14 residues in the CDR3. In DNA, the CDR3 is TGTGCCAGCAGCCGGGACAGGTTGGGGTACGAGCAGTACTTC. This encodes CASSRDRLGYEQYF.

The chain joins TRBV19 to TRBJ2-7; 7 nucleotides agree with TRBD2. Looked up from germline, CDR1 is LNHDA and CDR2 is SQIVND (reference sequence). The CDR3 consists of 14 residues. The J segment lost 3 bases and the V segment lost 2 bases, leaving 4 bases of the junction unmatched. The CDR3 nucleotides are TGTGCCAGTAGTATACAAGCGGGAAGCTACGAGCAGTACTTC. Protein: CASSIQAGSYEQYF.